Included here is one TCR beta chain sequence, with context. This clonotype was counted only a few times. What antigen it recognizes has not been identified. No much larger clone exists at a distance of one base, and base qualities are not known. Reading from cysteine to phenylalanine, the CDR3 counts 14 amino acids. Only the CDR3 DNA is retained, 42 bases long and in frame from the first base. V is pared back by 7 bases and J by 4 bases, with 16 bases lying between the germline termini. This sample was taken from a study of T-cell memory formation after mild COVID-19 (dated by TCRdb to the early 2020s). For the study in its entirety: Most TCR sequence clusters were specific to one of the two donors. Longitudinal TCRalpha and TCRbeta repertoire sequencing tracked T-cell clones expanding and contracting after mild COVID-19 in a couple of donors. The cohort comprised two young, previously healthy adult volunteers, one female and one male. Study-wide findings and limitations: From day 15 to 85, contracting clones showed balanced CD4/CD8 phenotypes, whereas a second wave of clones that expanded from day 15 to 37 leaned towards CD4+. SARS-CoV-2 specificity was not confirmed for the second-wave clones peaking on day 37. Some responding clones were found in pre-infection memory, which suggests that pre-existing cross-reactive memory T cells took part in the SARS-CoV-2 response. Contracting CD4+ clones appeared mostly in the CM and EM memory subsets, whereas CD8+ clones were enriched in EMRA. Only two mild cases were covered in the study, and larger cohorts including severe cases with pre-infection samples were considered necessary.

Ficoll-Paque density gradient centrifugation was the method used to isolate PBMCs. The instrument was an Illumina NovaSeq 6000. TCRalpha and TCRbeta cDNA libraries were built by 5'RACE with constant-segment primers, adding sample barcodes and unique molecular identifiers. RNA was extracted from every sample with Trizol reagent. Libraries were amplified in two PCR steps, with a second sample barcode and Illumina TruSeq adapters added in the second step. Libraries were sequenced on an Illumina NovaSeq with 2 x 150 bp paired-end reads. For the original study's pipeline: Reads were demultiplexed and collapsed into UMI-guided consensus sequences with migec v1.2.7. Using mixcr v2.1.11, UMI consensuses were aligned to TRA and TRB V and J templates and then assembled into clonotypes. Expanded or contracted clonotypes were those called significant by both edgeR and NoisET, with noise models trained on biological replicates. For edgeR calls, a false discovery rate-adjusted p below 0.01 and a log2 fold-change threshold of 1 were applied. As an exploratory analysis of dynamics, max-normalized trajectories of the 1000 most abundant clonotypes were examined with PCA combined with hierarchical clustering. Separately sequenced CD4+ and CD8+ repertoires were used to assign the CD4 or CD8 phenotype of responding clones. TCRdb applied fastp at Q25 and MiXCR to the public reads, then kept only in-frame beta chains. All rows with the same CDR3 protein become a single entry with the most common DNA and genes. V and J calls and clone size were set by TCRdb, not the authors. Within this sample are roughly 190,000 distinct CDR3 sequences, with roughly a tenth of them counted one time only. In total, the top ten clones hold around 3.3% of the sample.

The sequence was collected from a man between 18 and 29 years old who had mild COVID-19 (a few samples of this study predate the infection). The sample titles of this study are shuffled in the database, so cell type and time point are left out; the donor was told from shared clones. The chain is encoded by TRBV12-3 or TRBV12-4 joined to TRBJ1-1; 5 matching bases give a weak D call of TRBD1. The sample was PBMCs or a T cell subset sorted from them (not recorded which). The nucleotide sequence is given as TGTGCCAGCACCCTCACGTCGGGGGGCACTGAAGCTTTCTTT. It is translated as CASTLTSGGTEAFF.